The source of this T cell receptor beta chain is a study of human T cells and chemical hapten exposure. On the study more broadly: There were weekly diphenylcyclopropenone doses to the scalp for patients throughout the roughly 24-week study.

TCRdb reanalysed the RACE reads using MiXCR and keeps one entry per CDR3 protein. This sample carries approximately 160,000 distinct CDR3 sequences, around 30% of them seen once, and the ten largest clones take 2% to 2.5%. This CDR3 spans 11 amino acids. Trimming left V 4 bases short and J 12 bases short, with 11 bases between. Germline V gives CDR1 SGHRS, CDR2 YFSETQ. Time point noted: patch test 3, about 24 weeks after DPC sensitization. As to treatment: therapeutic diphenylcyclopropenone sensitization with weekly scalp DPC. The TCR sequence derives from a woman under 30 with alopecia areata. Some clones in this sample may be carry-over from other donors' samples. The chain has TRBV5-1 and TRBJ2-1; D is perhaps TRBD1 (5 bases). The input for sequencing was whole blood, taken in connection with sensitization to the hapten diphenylcyclopropenone (DPC). The CDR3 coding sequence is TGCGCCAGCAGCAGTGGACAAGGGCAGTTCTTC. Protein sequence: CASSSGQGQFF.